A single sample gave rise to the 19 T cell receptor beta chains below, sequenced in a study of blood T cell repertoires in COVID-19. Profiling relied on immunoSEQ multiplex PCR, and the TCRdb table lists in-frame clones only, not all of them. The sample holds hundreds of thousands of clones; approximately 80% are singletons and the top ten take approximately 7%. Specimen: peripheral blood. The source is a woman in her 50s with acute or convalescent COVID-19.

This CDR3 reads CASSRTSGGTGELFF. CDR3 sequence (DNA): TGTGCCAGTAGTAGGACTAGCGGGGGCACCGGGGAGCTGTTTTTT. The gene calls are TRBV19 and TRBJ2-2; TRBD2 aligns across 13 bases. V shed 4 bases and J 4 bases; nucleotides not matched to a gene: 0. Germline-derived CDR1 and CDR2 are LNHDA and SQIVND (reference sequence). The CDR3 has 15 residues.

In its sample, this clone was seen many times. The CDR3 DNA follows: TGTGCCTGGAGTCCCCGGGTGGTCTATGGCTACACCTTC. This sequence encodes CAWSPRVVYGYTF. The chain recombines TRBV30 with TRBJ1-2; D remains ambiguous. Trimming shortened V by 2 bases and J by 4 bases, and 11 bases separated the two germline ends. Per germline, CDR1 GTSNPN and CDR2 SVGIG (reference sequence). There are 13 residues in the CDR3.

CDR3 sequence: CASSRSASETQYF. CDR3 sequence (DNA): TGTGCCAGCAGCCGGTCAGCGTCAGAGACCCAGTACTTC. The chain links TRBV7-3 to TRBJ2-5; D unresolved. Trimming removed 5 bases at V and 4 bases at J, with 11 bases between. Germline CDR1 SGHTA, CDR2 FQGTGA. CDR3 size: 13 residues. The complete variable domain, with remaining parts taken from reference TRBV7-3 and TRBJ2-5, reads GAGVSQTPSNKVTEKGKYVELRCDPISGHTALYWYRQSLGQGPEFLIYFQGTGAADDSGLPNDRFFAVRPEGSVSTLKIQRTERGDSAVYLCASSRSASETQYFGPGTRLLVL.

The gene calls are TRBV28 and TRBJ2-5, with 7 nucleotides matching TRBD1. With V trimmed by 9 bases and J by 0 bases, 13 bases remained unmatched. There are 16 residues in the CDR3. The germline V gene encodes CDR1 MDHEN and CDR2 SYDVKM. The CDR3 region is CASGTRQGRYQETQYF. DNA for the CDR3: TGTGCCAGTGGGACAAGACAGGGACGGTACCAAGAGACCCAGTACTTC. Full variable domain (rest looked up from reference TRBV28 and TRBJ2-5): DVKVTQSSRYLVKRTGEKVFLECVQDMDHENMFWYRQDPGLGLRLIYFSYDVKMKEKGDIPEGYSVSREKKERFSLILESASTNQTSMYLCASGTRQGRYQETQYFGPGTRLLVL.

The J gene is TRBJ1-3, the V gene TRBV10-3; no definite D call. CDR3 length: 12 residues. Germline loops: CDR1 ENHRY, CDR2 SYGVKD. Trimming left V 10 bases short and J 6 bases short, with 13 bases between. CDR3 bases: TGTGCCACGGGGAAGGGTGAAAACACCATATATTTT. Translating gives CATGKGENTIYF.

The J gene is TRBJ2-3, the V gene TRBV12-3 or TRBV12-4; 7 bases align to TRBD2. J lost 6 bases, V lost 6 bases, and 6 bases had no gene match. CDR3 length equals 13 residues. This CDR3 reads CASRREWEDTQYF. For the CDR3, the DNA is TGTGCCAGCAGGCGGGAGTGGGAGGATACGCAGTATTTT.

The V call is TRBV27, the J call TRBJ2-7, with 12 bases aligning to TRBD1. CDR1 is MNHEY and CDR2 is SMNVEV in the germline V gene (reference sequence). The trim removed 7 bases at V and 7 bases at J, leaving 11 bases unmatched. The CDR3 has 15 residues. CDR3 loop: CASKDWGQGAGEQYF. The DNA of the CDR3 is TGTGCCAGCAAAGATTGGGGACAGGGGGCGGGTGAGCAGTACTTC.

The V call is TRBV3-1 (or the pseudogene TRBV3-2), the J call TRBJ1-2; D is unresolved. The CDR3 extends over 13 amino acids. Trimming left V 5 bases short and J 8 bases short, with 15 bases between. CDR1 is LGHDT and CDR2 is YNNKEL in the germline V gene (reference sequence). The CDR3, as DNA: TGTGCCAGCAGCTCACGGGGAGTAGAGGGCTACACCTTC. Protein product: CASSSRGVEGYTF.

The table lists this clone with a count of one. V is TRBV5-4 and J is TRBJ1-2; D remains ambiguous. CDR3 length: 12 residues. The germline V and J ends were trimmed by 1 base and 5 bases, with 6 bases remaining between them. Germline assignment: CDR1 SGHNT and CDR2 YYREEE (reference sequence). In DNA, the CDR3 is TGTGCCAGCAGCTTGAGCGGATATGGCTACACCTTC. Protein product: CASSLSGYGYTF.

Written as DNA, the CDR3 is TGTGCCAGCAGTGATAGAGCTAGCGGGAAATACGAGCAGTACTTC. Amino acids: CASSDRASGKYEQYF. V and J are TRBV2 and TRBJ2-7, with 9 bases that match TRBD2. Trimming took 3 bases from V and 4 from J; bases not matched to a gene: 7. The length of the CDR3 is 15 residues. Germline-derived CDR1 and CDR2 are SNHLY and FYNNEI.

The chain is built from TRBV6-5 and TRBJ1-1; TRBD1 might be the D (6 bases). CDR3 length: 15 amino acids. V dropped 6 bases and J dropped 7 bases, with 21 bases sitting between them. Germline-derived CDR1 and CDR2 are MNHEY and SVGAGI. CDR3 residues: CASRPGVAGDNEAFF. In DNA form, the CDR3 reads TGTGCCAGCAGGCCCGGGGTTGCTGGGGACAATGAAGCTTTCTTT.

V gene TRBV10-3 combines with J gene TRBJ2-1; tentative D call: TRBD2 (6 bases). Looked up from germline, CDR1 is ENHRY and CDR2 is SYGVKD. The CDR3 extends over 15 amino acids. Trimming cost V 5 bases and J 3 bases, with 14 bases left between them. The DNA for the CDR3 is TGTGCCATCAGTATGGGGACTGGGGGCTACAATGAGCAGTTCTTC. Translating gives CAISMGTGGYNEQFF.

CDR3 loop: CASSHRDSPAQFVEKLFF. The CDR3 nucleotides read TGTGCCAGCAGCCACCGGGACAGTCCCGCGCAGTTCGTCGAAAAACTGTTTTTT. The rearrangement joins TRBV3-1 (or the pseudogene TRBV3-2) to TRBJ1-4; 7 nucleotides agree with TRBD1. Germline-derived CDR1 and CDR2 are LGHDT and YNNKEL (reference sequence). Losses at the gene ends were 3 bases for V and 8 bases for J; bases not matched to a gene: 18. The CDR3 runs 18 residues.

The CDR3 nucleotides read TGTGCCAGTAGCCGGACAGGGGCGGATTATGGCTACACCTTC. Its translation: CASSRTGADYGYTF. The V call is TRBV19, the J call TRBJ1-2; TRBD1 matches 9 bases. The CDR3 extends over 14 amino acids. V lost 6 bases to trimming and J lost 5 bases; unmatched junction nucleotides: 7. The germline CDR1 and CDR2 sequences are LNHDA and SQIVND (reference sequence).

The rearrangement joins TRBV5-1 to TRBJ1-2, with 9 nucleotides matching TRBD1. Germline V gives CDR1 SGHRS, CDR2 YFSETQ. The V and J ends lost 6 bases and 3 bases, in that order; junction bases with no gene match: 9. CDR3 length: 15 residues. CDR3 loop: CASKSTGGIHYGYTF. CDR3 nucleotides: TGCGCCAGCAAGTCTACAGGGGGCATTCACTATGGCTACACCTTC.

The J gene is TRBJ2-7, the V gene TRBV15; D may be TRBD1 (5 bases). The germline V gene encodes CDR1 LNHNV and CDR2 YYDKDF (reference sequence). The CDR3 consists of 15 residues. The ends were cut back, 0 bases at V and 2 bases at J, with 11 bases in the middle. This CDR3 is CATSRDAGNTYEQYF. The CDR3 DNA reads TGTGCCACCAGCAGAGATGCAGGGAACACCTACGAGCAGTACTTC.

This chain connects TRBV28 to TRBJ1-2, with D unclear. Per germline, CDR1 MDHEN and CDR2 SYDVKM. Trimming took off 4 bases at V and 0 bases at J, with 6 bases between the two ends. This CDR3 spans 13 amino acids. CDR3 in DNA: TGTGCCAGCAGTTCCGGGACTAACTATGGCTACACCTTC. Translated: CASSSGTNYGYTF.

This chain uses TRBV6-6 with TRBJ1-2, with 7 bases that match TRBD1. With V trimmed by 4 bases and J by 3 bases, 2 bases remained unmatched. CDR1 is MNHNY and CDR2 is SVGAGI in the germline V gene (reference sequence). The CDR3 runs to 13 residues. The CDR3 sequence: CASSFGQDYGYTF. DNA for the CDR3: TGTGCCAGCAGTTTCGGACAGGACTATGGCTACACCTTC.

J is TRBJ2-3 and V is TRBV11-2, with a tentative D call TRBD1 (6 bases). Germline V gene data show CDR1 as SGHAT and CDR2 as FQNNGV. Between the trimmed V and J ends, which lost 1 base and 2 bases, there was a span of 10 bases. The CDR3 consists of 15 residues. The CDR3 is CASSLVGHNTDTQYF. CDR3 nucleotides: TGTGCCAGCAGCTTAGTGGGACACAACACAGATACGCAGTATTTT. The variable domain in full, completed from reference TRBV11-2 and TRBJ2-3, reads EAGVAQSPRYKIIEKRQSVAFWCNPISGHATLYWYQQILGQGPKLLIQFQNNGVVDDSQLPKDRFSAERLKGVDSTLKIQPAKLEDSAVYLCASSLVGHNTDTQYFGPGTRLTVL.